This T cell receptor (beta chain) was sequenced in a study of blood T cells in healthy people across ages. Study-wide results and caveats: Diversity figures derived from one million T cells were judged to underestimate the true value.

A note on this clonotype: What it binds is unknown.

Germline CDR1 and CDR2: SGHVS and FQNEAQ. This CDR3 comprises 14 residues. The V end was cut by 1 base, the J end by 10 bases, with 14 bases between. At least 6 micrograms of total RNA were extracted per sample. A second PCR, run for roughly 7 to 11 cycles, used a sample-barcoded 5' primer plus a J-beta primer mix. Every cDNA molecule carried a tag from a template-switch adaptor bearing 12 random nucleotides. TCRdb re-analysed the 5' RACE reads in MiXCR, keeping a single row per CDR3 protein. Here the sample spans around 800,000 distinct CDR3 sequences, under 55% being singletons. J is TRBJ2-1 and V is TRBV7-8, with D uncertain. The sequence was obtained from a man aged 55 to 70 in good health. Material for sequencing was blood. This CDR3 reads CASSLDTSFREQFF. Written as DNA, the CDR3 is TGTGCCAGCAGCTTAGATACTTCGTTTAGGGAGCAGTTCTTC.